This TCR beta chain was identified during a study of blood T cell repertoires in COVID-19. Source study methods: How many nucleated cells were present was estimated from reference gene primer amplification. Clones were sequenced by immunoSEQ multiplex PCR, and TCRdb holds only the in-frame ones, with some missing. That table furnishes V, J and clone size, whereas the DNA furnished D and trimming. Of roughly 150,000 clones in the sample, 82% were seen once. Germline values: CDR1 WNHNN, CDR2 SYGVQD (reference sequence). This CDR3 region has 13 residues. Trimming left V 2 bases short and J 3 bases short, with 7 bases between.

The chain uses TRBV10-1 and TRBJ1-2; unclear D gene. Sequencing was performed on peripheral blood. The receptor comes from a human donor with acute or convalescent COVID-19. The donor label of this sample is uncertain. This CDR3 is CASSERRDYGYTF. CDR3 sequence (DNA): TGCGCCAGCAGTGAGCGACGGGACTATGGCTACACCTTC.